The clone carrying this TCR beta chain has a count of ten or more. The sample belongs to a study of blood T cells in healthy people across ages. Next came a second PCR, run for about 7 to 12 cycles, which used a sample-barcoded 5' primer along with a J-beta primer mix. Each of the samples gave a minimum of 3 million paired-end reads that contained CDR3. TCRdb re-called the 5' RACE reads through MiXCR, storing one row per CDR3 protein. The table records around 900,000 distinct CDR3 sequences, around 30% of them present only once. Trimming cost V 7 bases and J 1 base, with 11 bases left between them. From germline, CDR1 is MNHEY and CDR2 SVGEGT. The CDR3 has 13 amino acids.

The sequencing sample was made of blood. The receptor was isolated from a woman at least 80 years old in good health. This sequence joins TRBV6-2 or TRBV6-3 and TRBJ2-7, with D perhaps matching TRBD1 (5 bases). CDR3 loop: CASKGQGSYEQYF. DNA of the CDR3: TGTGCCAGCAAAGGTCAGGGTTCCTACGAGCAGTACTTC.